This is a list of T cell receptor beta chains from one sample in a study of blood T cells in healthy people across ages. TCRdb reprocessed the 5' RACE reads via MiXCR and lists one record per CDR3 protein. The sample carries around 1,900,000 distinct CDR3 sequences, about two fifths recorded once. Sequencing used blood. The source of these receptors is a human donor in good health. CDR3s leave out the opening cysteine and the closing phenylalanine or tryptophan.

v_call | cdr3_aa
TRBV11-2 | ASSPIFTGAAGAF
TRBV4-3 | ASSQELMTGQEHYNEQF
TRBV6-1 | ASSEEASGGNTDTQY
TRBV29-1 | SVGTGRGTGELF
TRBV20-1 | SASGGASNSPLH
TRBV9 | ASSVPGQGSGTTDTQY
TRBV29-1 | SVPIGGGPYGYT
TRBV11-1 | ASSSLFGRPMNTEAF
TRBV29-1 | SALPGTSGASGANVLT
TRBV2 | ASREGTQGVRPQH
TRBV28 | ASSLTGYSDTQY
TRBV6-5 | ASSYGAATNGEQF
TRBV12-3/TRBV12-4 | ASNAGDNSYNEQF
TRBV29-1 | SVSEAGVRTGELF
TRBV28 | ASSSPFDEQF
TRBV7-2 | ASSLNNLGKREAF
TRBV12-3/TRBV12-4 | ASRRALLTNQPQH
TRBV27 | ATHQYGYNEQF
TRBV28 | ASRFGLGNEQF
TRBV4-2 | ASSQPGTGGGVDTQY
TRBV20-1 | LGGEEQY
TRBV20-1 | SASKGGLAGGNEQF
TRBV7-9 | ASSLFKFSVMNTEAF
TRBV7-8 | ASSLPRTRLWETQY
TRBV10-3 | AISDGGSRYEQF
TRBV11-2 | ASSLEGGLPVIGQF
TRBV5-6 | ASSLAVGGQETQY
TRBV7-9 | ASSRGRLSYNEQF
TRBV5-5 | ASRGAATEAF
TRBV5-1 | ASTPGLDLHYGYT
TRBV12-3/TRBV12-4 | ASSLAPLAAF
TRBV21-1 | ASSMQHILSDTRDYEQY
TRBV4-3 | ASSYRERDEQF
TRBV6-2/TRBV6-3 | ASSYATIYEQY
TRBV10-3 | AIRDGTGHNEQF
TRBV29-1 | SVEGPSGEPRYPPQETQY
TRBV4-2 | ASSQGQGRENGYT
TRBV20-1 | SARKGQLNIQY
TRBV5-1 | ASRRGIDQPQH
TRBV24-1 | ATSDFPGTGKVYERF
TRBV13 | ASTQGGGIEQY
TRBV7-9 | ASSTDSLYAYNEQF
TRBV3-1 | ASSQDSGYSGANVLT